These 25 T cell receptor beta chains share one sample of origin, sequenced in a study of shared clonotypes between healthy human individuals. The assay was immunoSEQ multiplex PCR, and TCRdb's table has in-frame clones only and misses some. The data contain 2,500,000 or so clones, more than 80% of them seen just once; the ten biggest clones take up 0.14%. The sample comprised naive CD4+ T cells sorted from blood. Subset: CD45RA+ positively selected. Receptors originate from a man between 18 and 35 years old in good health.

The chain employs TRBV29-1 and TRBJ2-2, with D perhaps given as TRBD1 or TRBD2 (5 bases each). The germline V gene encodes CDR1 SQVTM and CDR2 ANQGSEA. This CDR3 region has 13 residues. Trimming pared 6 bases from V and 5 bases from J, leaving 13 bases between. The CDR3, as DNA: TGCAGCGTGGGACCTAAATTTACCGGGGAGCTGTTTTTT. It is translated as CSVGPKFTGELFF.

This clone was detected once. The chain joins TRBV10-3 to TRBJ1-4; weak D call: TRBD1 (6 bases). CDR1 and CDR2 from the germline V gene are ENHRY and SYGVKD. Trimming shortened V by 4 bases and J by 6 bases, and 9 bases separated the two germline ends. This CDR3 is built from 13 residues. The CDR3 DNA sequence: TGTGCCATCAGTGTCCGGGGGCATGAAAAACTGTTTTTT. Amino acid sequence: CAISVRGHEKLFF.

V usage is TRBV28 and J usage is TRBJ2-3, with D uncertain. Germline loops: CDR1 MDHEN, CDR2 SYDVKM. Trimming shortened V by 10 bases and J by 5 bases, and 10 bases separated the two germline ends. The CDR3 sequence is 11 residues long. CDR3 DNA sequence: TGTGCCACCACTACCCAAGATACGCAGTATTTT. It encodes CATTTQDTQYF.

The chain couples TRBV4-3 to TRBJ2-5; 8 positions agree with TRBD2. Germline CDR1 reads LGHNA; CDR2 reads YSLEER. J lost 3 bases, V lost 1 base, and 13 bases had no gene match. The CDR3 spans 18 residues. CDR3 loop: CASSQAEASGRRKETQYF. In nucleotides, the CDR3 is TGCGCCAGCAGCCAAGCGGAAGCTAGCGGGCGCCGAAAAGAGACCCAGTACTTC.

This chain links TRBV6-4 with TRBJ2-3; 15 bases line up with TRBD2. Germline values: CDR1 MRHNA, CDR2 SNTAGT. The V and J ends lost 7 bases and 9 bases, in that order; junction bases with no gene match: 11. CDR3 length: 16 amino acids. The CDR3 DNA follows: TGTGCCAGCAATAGCCCGGGACTAGCGGGGGGAGGGACGCAGTATTTT. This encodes CASNSPGLAGGGTQYF.

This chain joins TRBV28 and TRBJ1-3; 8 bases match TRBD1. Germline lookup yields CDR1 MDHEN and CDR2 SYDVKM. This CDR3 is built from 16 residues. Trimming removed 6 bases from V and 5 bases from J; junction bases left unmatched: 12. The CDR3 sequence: CASSLPTGGYRNTIYF. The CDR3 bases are TGTGCCAGCAGCCTCCCTACAGGGGGTTATAGAAACACCATATATTTT.

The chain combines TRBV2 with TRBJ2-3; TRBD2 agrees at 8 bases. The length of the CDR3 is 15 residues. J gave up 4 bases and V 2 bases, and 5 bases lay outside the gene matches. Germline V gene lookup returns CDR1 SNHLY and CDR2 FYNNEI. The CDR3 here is CASSERSGSADTQYF. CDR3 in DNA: TGTGCCAGCAGTGAAAGGAGCGGGAGCGCAGATACGCAGTATTTT.

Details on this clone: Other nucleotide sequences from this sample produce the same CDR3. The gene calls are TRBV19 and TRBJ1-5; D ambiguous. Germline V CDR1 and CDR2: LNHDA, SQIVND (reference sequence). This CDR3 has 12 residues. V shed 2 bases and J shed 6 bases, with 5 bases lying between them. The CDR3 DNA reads TGTGCCAGTAGTATATTAGGTCAGCCCCAGCATTTT. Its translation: CASSILGQPQHF. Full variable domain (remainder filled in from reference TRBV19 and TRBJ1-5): DGGITQSPKYLFRKEGQNVTLSCEQNLNHDAMYWYRQDPGQGLRLIYYSQIVNDFQKGDIAEGYSVSREKKESFPLTVTSAQKNPTAFYLCASSILGQPQHFGDGTRLSIL.

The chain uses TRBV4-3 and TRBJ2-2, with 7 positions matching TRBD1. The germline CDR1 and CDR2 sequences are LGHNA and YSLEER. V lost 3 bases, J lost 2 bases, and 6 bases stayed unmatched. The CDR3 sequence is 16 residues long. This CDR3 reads CASSQATGVNTGELFF. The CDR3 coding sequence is TGCGCCAGCAGCCAGGCAACAGGGGTTAACACCGGGGAGCTGTTTTTT.

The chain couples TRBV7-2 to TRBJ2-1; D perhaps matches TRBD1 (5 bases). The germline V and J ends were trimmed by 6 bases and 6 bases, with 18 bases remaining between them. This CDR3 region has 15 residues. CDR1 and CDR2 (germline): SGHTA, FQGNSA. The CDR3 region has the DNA TGTGCCAGCAGACTTGACAGCTGGGGTCGCAATGAGCAGTTCTTC. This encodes CASRLDSWGRNEQFF.

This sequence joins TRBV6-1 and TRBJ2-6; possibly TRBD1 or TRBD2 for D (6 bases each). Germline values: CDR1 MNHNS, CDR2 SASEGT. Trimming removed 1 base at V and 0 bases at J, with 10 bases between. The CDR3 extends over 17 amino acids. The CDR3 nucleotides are TGTGCCAGCAGTGAAGGGAGGGGGATCTCTGGGGCCAACGTCCTGACTTTC. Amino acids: CASSEGRGISGANVLTF.

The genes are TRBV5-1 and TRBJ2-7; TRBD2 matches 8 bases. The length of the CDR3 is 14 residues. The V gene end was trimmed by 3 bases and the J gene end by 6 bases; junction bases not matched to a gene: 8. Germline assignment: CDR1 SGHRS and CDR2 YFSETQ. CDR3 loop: CASSSGGGNSEQYF. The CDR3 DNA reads TGCGCCAGCAGCTCCGGGGGGGGTAACTCCGAGCAGTACTTC.

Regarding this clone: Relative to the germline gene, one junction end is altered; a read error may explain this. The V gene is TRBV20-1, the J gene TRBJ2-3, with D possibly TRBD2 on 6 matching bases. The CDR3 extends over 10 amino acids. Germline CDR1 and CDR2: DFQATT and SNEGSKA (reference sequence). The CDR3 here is CSAGGLRESF. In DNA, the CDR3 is TGCAGTGCTGGCGGGCTCCGGGAGTCTTTT.

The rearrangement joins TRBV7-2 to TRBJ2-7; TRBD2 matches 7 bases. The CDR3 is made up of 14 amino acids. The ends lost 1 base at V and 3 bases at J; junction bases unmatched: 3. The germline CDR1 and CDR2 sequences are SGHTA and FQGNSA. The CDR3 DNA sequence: TGTGCCAGCAGCTTAGTTAGCGGGTACTACGAGCAGTACTTC. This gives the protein CASSLVSGYYEQYF.

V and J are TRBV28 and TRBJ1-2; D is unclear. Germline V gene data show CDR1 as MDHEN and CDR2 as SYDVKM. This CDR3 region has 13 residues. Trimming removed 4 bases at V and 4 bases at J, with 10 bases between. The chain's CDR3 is CASSSLGSYGYTF. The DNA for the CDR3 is TGTGCCAGCAGTTCCTTGGGCAGCTATGGCTACACCTTC.

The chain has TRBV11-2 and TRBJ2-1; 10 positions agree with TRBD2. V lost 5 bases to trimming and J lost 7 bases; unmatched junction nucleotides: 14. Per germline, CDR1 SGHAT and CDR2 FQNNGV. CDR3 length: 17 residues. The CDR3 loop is CASSVFLDSGRRNEQFF. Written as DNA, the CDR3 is TGTGCCAGCAGCGTCTTTCTCGATAGCGGGAGGAGAAATGAGCAGTTCTTC.

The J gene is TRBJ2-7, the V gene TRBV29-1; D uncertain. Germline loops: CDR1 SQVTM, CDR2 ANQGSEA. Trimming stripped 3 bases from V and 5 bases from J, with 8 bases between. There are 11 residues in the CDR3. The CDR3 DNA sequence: TGCAGCGTTGATTATTCAAACGAGCAGTACTTC. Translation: CSVDYSNEQYF.

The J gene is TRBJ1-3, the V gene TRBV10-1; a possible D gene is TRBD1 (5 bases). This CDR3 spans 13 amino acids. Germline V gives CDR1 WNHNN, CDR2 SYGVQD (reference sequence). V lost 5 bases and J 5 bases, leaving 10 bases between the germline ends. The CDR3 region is CASSRGHRNTIYF. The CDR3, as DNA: TGCGCCAGCAGTAGAGGACATAGAAACACCATATATTTT.

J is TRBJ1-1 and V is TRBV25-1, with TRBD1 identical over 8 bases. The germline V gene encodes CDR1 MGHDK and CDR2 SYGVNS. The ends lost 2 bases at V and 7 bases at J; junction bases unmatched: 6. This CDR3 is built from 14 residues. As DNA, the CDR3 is TGTGCCAGCAGTGAAGACAGGGGCATCAGTGAAGCTTTCTTT. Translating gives CASSEDRGISEAFF.

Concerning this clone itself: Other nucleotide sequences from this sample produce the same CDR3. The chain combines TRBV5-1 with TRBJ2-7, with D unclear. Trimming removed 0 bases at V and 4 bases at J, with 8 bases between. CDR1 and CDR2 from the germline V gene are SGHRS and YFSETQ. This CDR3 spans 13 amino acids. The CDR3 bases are TGCGCCAGCAGCTTGGAGGGCTGGTACGAGCAGTACTTC. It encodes CASSLEGWYEQYF.

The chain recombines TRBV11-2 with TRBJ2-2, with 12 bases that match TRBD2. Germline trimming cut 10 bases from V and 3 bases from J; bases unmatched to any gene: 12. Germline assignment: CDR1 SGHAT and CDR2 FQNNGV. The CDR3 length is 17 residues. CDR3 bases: TGTGCCACCGCCGCTAGCGGGAGGGCCGGGGACACCGGGGAGCTGTTTTTT. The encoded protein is CATAASGRAGDTGELFF. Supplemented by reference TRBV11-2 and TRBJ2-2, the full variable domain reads EAGVAQSPRYKIIEKRQSVAFWCNPISGHATLYWYQQILGQGPKLLIQFQNNGVVDDSQLPKDRFSAERLKGVDSTLKIQPAKLEDSAVYLCATAASGRAGDTGELFFGEGSRLTVL.

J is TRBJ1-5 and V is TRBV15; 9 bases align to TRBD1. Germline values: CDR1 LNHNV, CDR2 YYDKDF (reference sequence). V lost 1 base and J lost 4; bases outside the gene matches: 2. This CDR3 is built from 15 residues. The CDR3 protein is CATSRAGQGNQPQHF. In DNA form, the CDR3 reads TGTGCCACCAGCAGAGCGGGACAGGGAAATCAGCCCCAGCATTTT.

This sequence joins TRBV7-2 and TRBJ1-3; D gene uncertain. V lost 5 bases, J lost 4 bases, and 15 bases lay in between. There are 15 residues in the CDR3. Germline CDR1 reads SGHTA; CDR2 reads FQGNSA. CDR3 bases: TGTGCCAGCAGCCCATTTCGGCAGATCGGAAACACCATATATTTT. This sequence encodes CASSPFRQIGNTIYF. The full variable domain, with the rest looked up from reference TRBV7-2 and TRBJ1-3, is GAGVSQSPSNKVTEKGKDVELRCDPISGHTALYWYRQSLGQGLEFLIYFQGNSAPDKSGLPSDRFSAERTGGSVSTLTIQRTQQEDSAVYLCASSPFRQIGNTIYFGEGSWLTVV.

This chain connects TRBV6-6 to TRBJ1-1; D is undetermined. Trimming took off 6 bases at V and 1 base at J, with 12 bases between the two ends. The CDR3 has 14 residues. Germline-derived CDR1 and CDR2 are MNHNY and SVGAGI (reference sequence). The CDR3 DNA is TGTGCCAGCAGCTCCCATAACCCGAACACTGAAGCTTTCTTT. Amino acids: CASSSHNPNTEAFF.

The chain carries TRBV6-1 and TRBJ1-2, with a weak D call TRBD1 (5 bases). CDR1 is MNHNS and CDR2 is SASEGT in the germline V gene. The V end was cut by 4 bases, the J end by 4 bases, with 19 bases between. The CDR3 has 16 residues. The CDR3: CASSGGTERPPYGYTF. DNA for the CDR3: TGTGCCAGCAGTGGGGGGACGGAGCGCCCGCCCTATGGCTACACCTTC.